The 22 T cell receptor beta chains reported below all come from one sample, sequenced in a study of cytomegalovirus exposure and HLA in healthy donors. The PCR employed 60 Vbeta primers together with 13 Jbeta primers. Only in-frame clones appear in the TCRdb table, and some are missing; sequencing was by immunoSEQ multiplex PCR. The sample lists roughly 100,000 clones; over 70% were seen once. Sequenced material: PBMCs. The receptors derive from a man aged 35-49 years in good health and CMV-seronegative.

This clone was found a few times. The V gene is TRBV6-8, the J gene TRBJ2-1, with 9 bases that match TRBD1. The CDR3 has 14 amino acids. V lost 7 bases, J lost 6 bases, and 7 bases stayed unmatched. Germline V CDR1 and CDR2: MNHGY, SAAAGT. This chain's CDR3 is CASTHRDRVNEQFF. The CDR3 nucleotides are TGTGCCAGCACCCATCGGGACAGGGTCAATGAGCAGTTCTTC.

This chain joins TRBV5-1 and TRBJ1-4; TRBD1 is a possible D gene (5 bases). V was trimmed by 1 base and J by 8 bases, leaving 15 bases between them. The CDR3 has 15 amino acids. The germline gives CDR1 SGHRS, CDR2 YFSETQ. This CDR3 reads CASSLTGDGAEKLFF. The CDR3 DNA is TGCGCCAGCAGCTTGACGGGGGATGGGGCCGAAAAACTGTTTTTT. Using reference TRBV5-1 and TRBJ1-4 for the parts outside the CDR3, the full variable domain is KAGVTQTPRYLIKTRGQQVTLSCSPISGHRSVSWYQQTPGQGLQFLFEYFSETQRNKGNFPGRFSGRQFSNSRSEMNVSTLELGDSALYLCASSLTGDGAEKLFFGSGTQLSVL.

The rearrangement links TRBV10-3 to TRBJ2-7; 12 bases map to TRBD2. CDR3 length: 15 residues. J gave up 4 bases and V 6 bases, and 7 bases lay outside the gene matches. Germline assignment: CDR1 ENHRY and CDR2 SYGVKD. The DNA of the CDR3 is TGTGCCATCAGAGAGAGACTAGCGGGAGAGTACGAGCAGTACTTC. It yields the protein CAIRERLAGEYEQYF.

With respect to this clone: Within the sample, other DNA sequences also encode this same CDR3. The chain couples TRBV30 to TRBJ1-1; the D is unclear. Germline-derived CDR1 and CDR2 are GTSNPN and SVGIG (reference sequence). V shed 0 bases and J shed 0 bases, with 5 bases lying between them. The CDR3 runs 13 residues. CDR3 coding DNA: TGTGCCTGGAGTGTACTGTTGAACACTGAAGCTTTCTTT. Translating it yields CAWSVLLNTEAFF.

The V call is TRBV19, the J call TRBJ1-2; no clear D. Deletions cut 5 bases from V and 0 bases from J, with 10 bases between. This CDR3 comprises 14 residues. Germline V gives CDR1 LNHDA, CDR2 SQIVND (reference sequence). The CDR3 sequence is CASSPGTPNYGYTF. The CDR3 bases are TGTGCCAGTAGTCCAGGAACTCCTAACTATGGCTACACCTTC.

The CDR3 region is CASSPQGLAGGDVGEQYF. The CDR3 DNA reads TGTGCCAGCTCACCCCAGGGACTAGCGGGAGGGGACGTGGGCGAGCAGTACTTC. The J gene is TRBJ2-7, the V gene TRBV18; the match to TRBD2 covers 16 bases. The germline V gene encodes CDR1 KGHSH and CDR2 LQKENI. This CDR3 is built from 18 residues. V shed 3 bases, J shed 6 bases, and the junction held 11 bases outside the gene matches.

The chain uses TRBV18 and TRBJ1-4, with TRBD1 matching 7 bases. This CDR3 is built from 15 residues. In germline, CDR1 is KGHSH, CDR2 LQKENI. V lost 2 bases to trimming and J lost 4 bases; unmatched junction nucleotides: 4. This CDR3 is CASSPDRADNEKLFF. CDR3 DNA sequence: TGTGCCAGCTCACCAGACAGGGCAGATAATGAAAAACTGTTTTTT.

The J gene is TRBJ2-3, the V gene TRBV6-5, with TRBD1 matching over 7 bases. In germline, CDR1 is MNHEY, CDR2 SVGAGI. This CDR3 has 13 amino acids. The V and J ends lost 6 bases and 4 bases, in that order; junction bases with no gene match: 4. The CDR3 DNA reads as TGTGCCAGCAGCAGAACAGGGGCAGATACGCAGTATTTT. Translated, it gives CASSRTGADTQYF.

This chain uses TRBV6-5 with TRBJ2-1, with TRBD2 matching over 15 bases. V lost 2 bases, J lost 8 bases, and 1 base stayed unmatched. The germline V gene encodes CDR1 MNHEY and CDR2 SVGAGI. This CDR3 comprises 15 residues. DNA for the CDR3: TGTGCCAGCAGTTACGGACTAGCGGGAGGGTATGAGCAGTTCTTC. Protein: CASSYGLAGGYEQFF.

The CDR3 nucleotides read TGTGCCAGCTACGGGACTTCCCCCTACGAGCAGTACTTC. This codes for CASYGTSPYEQYF. V usage is TRBV28 and J usage is TRBJ2-7; a weak D match, TRBD2 (6 bases). Trimming shortened V by 8 bases and J by 2 bases, and 13 bases separated the two germline ends. This CDR3 is 13 amino acids long. Germline values: CDR1 MDHEN, CDR2 SYDVKM. Based on the CDR3 plus reference TRBV28 and TRBJ2-7, the full variable domain is DVKVTQSSRYLVKRTGEKVFLECVQDMDHENMFWYRQDPGLGLRLIYFSYDVKMKEKGDIPEGYSVSREKKERFSLILESASTNQTSMYLCASYGTSPYEQYFGPGTRLTVT.

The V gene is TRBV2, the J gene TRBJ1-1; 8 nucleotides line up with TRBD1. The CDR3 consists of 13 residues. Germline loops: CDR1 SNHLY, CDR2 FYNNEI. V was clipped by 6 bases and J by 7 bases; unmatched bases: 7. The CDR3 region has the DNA TGTGCCAGCAGGCCAGGACAGGGTATTGAAGCTTTCTTT. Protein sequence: CASRPGQGIEAFF. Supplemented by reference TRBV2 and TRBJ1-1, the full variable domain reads EPEVTQTPSHQVTQMGQEVILRCVPISNHLYFYWYRQILGQKVEFLVSFYNNEISEKSEIFDDQFSVERPDGSNFTLKIRSTKLEDSAMYFCASRPGQGIEAFFGQGTRLTVV.

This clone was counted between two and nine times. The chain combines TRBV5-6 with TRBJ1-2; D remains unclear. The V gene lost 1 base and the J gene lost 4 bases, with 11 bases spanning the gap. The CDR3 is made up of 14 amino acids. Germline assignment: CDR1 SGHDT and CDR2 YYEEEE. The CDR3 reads CASSLWPGIYGYTF. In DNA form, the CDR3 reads TGTGCCAGCAGCTTGTGGCCGGGAATCTATGGCTACACCTTC. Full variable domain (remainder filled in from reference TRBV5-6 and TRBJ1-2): DAGVTQSPTHLIKTRGQQVTLRCSPKSGHDTVSWYQQALGQGPQFIFQYYEEEERQRGNFPDRFSGHQFPNYSSELNVNALLLGDSALYLCASSLWPGIYGYTFGSGTRLTVV.

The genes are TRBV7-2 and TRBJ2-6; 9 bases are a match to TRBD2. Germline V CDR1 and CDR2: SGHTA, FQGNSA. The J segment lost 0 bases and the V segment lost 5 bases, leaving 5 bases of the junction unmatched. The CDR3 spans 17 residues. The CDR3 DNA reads TGTGCCAGCAGCCCGCAGACTAGCGGCTCTGGGGCCAACGTCCTGACTTTC. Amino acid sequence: CASSPQTSGSGANVLTF.

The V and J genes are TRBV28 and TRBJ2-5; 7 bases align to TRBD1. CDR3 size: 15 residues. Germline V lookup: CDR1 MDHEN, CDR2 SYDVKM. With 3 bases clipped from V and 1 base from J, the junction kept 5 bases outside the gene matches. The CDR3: CASSLDGDSQETQYF. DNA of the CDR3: TGTGCCAGCAGTTTGGATGGGGACAGCCAAGAGACCCAGTACTTC.

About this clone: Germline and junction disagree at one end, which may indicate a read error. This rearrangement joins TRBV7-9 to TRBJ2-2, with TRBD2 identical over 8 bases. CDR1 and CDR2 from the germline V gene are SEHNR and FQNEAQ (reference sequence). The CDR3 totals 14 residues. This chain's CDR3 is CSSSVRGGSGELFF. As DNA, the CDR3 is TGTTCCAGCAGTGTACGGGGGGGCTCCGGGGAGCTGTTTTTT.

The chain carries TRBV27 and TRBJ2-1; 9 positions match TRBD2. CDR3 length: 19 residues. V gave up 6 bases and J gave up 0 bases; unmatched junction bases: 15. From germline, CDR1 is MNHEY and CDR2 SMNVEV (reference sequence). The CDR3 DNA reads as TGTGCCAGCAGAACTGGTTCTGGCGGGGGGGGTAGCTCCTACAATGAGCAGTTCTTC. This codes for CASRTGSGGGGSSYNEQFF.

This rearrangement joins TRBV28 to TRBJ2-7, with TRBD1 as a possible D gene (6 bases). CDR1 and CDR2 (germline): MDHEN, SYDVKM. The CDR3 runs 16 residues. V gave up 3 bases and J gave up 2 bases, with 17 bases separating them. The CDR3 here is CASSLYPTGNTYEQYF. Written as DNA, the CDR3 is TGTGCCAGCAGTTTGTACCCAACAGGGAATACCTACGAGCAGTACTTC.

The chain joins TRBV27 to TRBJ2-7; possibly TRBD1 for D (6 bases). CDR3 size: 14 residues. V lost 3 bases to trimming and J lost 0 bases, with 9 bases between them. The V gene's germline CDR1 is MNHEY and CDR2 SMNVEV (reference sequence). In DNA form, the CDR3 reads TGTGCCAGCAGTTTTCAGGGGAGCTCCTACGAGCAGTACTTC. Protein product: CASSFQGSSYEQYF.

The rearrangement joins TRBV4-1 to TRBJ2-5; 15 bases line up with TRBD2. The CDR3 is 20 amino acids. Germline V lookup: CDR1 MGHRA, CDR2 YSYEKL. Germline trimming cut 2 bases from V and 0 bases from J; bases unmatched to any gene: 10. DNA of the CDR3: TGCGCCAGCAGCCAAAGACCGGGACTAGCGGGGGGACGAAACCAAGAGACCCAGTACTTC. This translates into CASSQRPGLAGGRNQETQYF.

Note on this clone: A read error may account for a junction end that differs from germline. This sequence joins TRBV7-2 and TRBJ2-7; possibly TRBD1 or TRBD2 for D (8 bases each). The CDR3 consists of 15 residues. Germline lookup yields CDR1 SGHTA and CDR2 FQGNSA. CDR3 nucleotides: TGTGCCAGTAGCTTAGCGGGACAGGAGGCGTCCGAGCAGTACTTC. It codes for CASSLAGQEASEQYF.

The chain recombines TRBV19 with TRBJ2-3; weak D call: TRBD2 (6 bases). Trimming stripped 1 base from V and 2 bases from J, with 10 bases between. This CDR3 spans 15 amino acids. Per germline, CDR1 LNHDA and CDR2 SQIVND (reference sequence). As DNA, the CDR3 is TGTGCCAGTAGTATAGTGGCGGGACCCACAGATACGCAGTATTTT. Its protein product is CASSIVAGPTDTQYF.

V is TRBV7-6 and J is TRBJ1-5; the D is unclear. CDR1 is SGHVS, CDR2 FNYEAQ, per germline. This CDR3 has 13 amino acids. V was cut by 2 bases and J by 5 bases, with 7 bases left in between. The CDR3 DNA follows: TGTGCCAGCAGCTTAAGCTCGGATCAGCCCCAGCATTTT. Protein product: CASSLSSDQPQHF.